A selection of T cell receptor beta chains follows, all from one sample in a study of blood T cell repertoires in COVID-19. TCRdb's copy holds only in-frame clones and misses some; the assay was immunoSEQ multiplex PCR. Here the sample spans more than 350,000 clones, roughly 88% being singletons. The sequenced material came from PBMCs or T cells enriched from blood (not recorded which). These receptor sequences come from a woman aged 18 to 35 who had been exposed to COVID-19. Each CDR3 is given without its conserved first and last residue. The order of the fields is J gene, D gene, V gene, CDR3 length, CDR3 protein. The D gene is left open where the match is weak.

>TRBJ2-7|TRBD1|TRBV6-5|14
ASSYSLPGQGYEQY
>TRBJ2-7|TRBD2|TRBV19|12
ARTVRGDSYEQY
>TRBJ2-1|.|TRBV28|16
ASSSPTGAGALYNEQF
>TRBJ2-1|TRBD1|TRBV10-3|13
AISESDRASPSKF
>TRBJ1-5|.|TRBV6-6|12
ASSYSQDNQPQH
>TRBJ2-5|.|TRBV30|11
AWNRDHQETQY
>TRBJ1-2|.|TRBV29-1|10
SAVQGQYGYT
>TRBJ2-1|TRBD1|TRBV19|12
ASSITGTGHEQF
>TRBJ1-2|.|TRBV5-3|11
ARSLVSGSGYT
>TRBJ1-5|.|TRBV5-1|14
ASSFRQVYSNQPQH